These 24 T cell receptor beta chains share one sample of origin, sequenced in a study of CD8 T cells in ankylosing spondylitis. One entry per CDR3 protein results from TCRdb running MiXCR on the 5' RACE reads. The sample comprises around 100,000 distinct CDR3 sequences, more than 20% of which are singletons, and 10% to 15% rests with the top ten. The sample comprised synovial fluid, either unsorted or a sorted T cell fraction (not recorded which). These TCRs come from a male donor with ankylosing spondylitis.

This clonotype was counted many times. The chain combines TRBV5-1 with TRBJ2-1; no clear D gene. Germline-derived CDR1 and CDR2 are SGHRS and YFSETQ. The CDR3 is made up of 16 amino acids. V lost 2 bases and J 0 bases, leaving 12 bases between the germline ends. CDR3: CASSLTGRSSYNEQFF. CDR3 DNA: TGCGCCAGCAGCTTAACGGGCCGAAGCTCCTACAATGAGCAGTTCTTC.

This chain joins TRBV20-1 and TRBJ1-6; the match to TRBD1 covers 11 bases. Germline CDR1 and CDR2: DFQATT and SNEGSKA (reference sequence). The CDR3 runs 16 residues. Trimming cost V 0 bases and J 8 bases; bases outside gene matches: 6. The CDR3 sequence is CSARELDRGQDSPLHF. CDR3 nucleotide sequence: TGCAGTGCTAGAGAATTGGACAGGGGGCAGGATTCACCCCTCCACTTT.

The sample holds a few counts of this clonotype. The chain is built from TRBV4-2 and TRBJ2-2; D remains unclear. Trimming left V 1 base short and J 1 base short, with 10 bases between. From germline, CDR1 is LGHNA and CDR2 YNFKEQ. This CDR3 region has 16 residues. The CDR3 loop reads CASSQGGDGNTGELFF. The CDR3 DNA is TGTGCCAGCAGCCAAGGCGGCGACGGGAACACCGGGGAGCTGTTTTTT.

This clonotype was seen only a few times. The rearrangement links TRBV12-3 or TRBV12-4 to TRBJ1-3; D remains ambiguous. V lost 6 bases, J lost 3 bases, and 6 bases lay in between. This CDR3 spans 12 amino acids. CDR3 residues: CASSNVGNTIYF. CDR3 DNA sequence: TGTGCCAGCAGCAATGTTGGAAACACCATATATTTT.

The chain has TRBV30 and TRBJ1-3, with D possibly TRBD1 on 6 matching bases. The germline gives CDR1 GTSNPN, CDR2 SVGIG (reference sequence). The V and J ends lost 4 bases and 4 bases respectively, with 11 bases between them. The CDR3 is 13 residues long. The CDR3 region has the DNA TGTGCCTGGAATTTACAGGGAGGAAACACCATATATTTT. It is translated as CAWNLQGGNTIYF.

In this sample, this clonotype turned up a few times. The chain couples TRBV28 to TRBJ1-2; D is perhaps TRBD1 (5 bases). Germline V lookup: CDR1 MDHEN, CDR2 SYDVKM. The CDR3 consists of 14 residues. V lost 6 bases to trimming and J lost 4 bases, with 15 bases between them. The CDR3 loop reads CASSPPQGSYGYTF. Here the CDR3 DNA reads TGTGCCAGCAGCCCTCCTCAGGGAAGCTATGGCTACACCTTC.

This clonotype appeared a few times. The chain recombines TRBV5-1 with TRBJ2-3; 8 bases agree with TRBD2. Germline CDR1 reads SGHRS; CDR2 reads YFSETQ. This CDR3 contains 15 residues. Trimming removed 4 bases from V and 1 base from J; junction bases left unmatched: 5. The CDR3 protein is CASSGSSGRTDTQYF. The CDR3 region has the DNA TGCGCCAGCAGCGGCTCTAGCGGGCGCACAGATACGCAGTATTTT.

The count of this clonotype is one. The J gene is TRBJ2-1, the V gene TRBV12-5; TRBD2 might be the D (6 bases). Germline V gene data show CDR1 as LGHNT and CDR2 as FRNRAP. Trimming took off 4 bases at V and 10 bases at J, with 20 bases between the two ends. The CDR3 runs to 15 residues. The CDR3 protein is CASGSPERTGEEQFF. CDR3 coding DNA: TGTGCTAGTGGTTCCCCGGAAAGGACGGGAGAGGAGCAGTTCTTC.

This clonotype came up a few times. J is TRBJ2-3 and V is TRBV5-1, with D possibly matching TRBD1 (6 bases). Germline CDR1 and CDR2: SGHRS and YFSETQ. Trimming pared 6 bases from V and 0 bases from J, leaving 8 bases between. The CDR3 has 13 amino acids. CDR3 bases: TGCGCCAGCACCGGGACAAGCACAGATACGCAGTATTTT. Encoded protein: CASTGTSTDTQYF.

The chain uses TRBV10-3 and TRBJ2-1; 8 bases align to TRBD2. The CDR3 contains 12 residues. CDR1 and CDR2 from the germline V gene are ENHRY and SYGVKD. With V trimmed by 4 bases and J by 16 bases, 9 bases remained unmatched. The CDR3 bases are TGTGCCATCAGTGCCCCGGGGGGGCTAGAATTCTTC. It translates to CAISAPGGLEFF.

This clonotype appeared a few times. J is TRBJ2-7 and V is TRBV20-1, with D perhaps matching TRBD1 (6 bases). V lost 5 bases and J 3 bases, leaving 17 bases between the germline ends. Germline V lookup: CDR1 DFQATT, CDR2 SNEGSKA (reference sequence). The CDR3 is made up of 14 amino acids. CDR3 residues: CSAPSLTGHYEQYF. Here the CDR3 DNA reads TGCAGTGCTCCCTCCCTGACAGGTCACTACGAGCAGTACTTC.

This clonotype occurred a few times. CDR3 nucleotide sequence: TGTGCCAGCAGTTTAAGCAACTACAATGAGCAGTTCTTC. Translating it yields CASSLSNYNEQFF. This chain links TRBV27 with TRBJ2-1; D not resolved. The length of the CDR3 is 13 residues. Germline values: CDR1 MNHEY, CDR2 SMNVEV (reference sequence). The germline V and J ends were trimmed by 2 bases and 3 bases, with 5 bases remaining between them.

The rearrangement links TRBV4-2 to TRBJ2-5, with 8 bases fitting TRBD1. The CDR3 length is 15 residues. Germline V gene data show CDR1 as LGHNA and CDR2 as YNFKEQ. V lost 1 base and J lost 5; bases outside the gene matches: 6. The CDR3 DNA reads TGTGCCAGCAGCCAAGTTAGCGGACAGGGTGAGACCCAGTACTTC. This encodes CASSQVSGQGETQYF.

The table lists this clonotype with a few counts. The CDR3 sequence: CSADPGTGVYEQYF. In nucleotides, the CDR3 is TGCAGTGCTGACCCCGGGACAGGAGTCTACGAGCAGTACTTC. The chain employs TRBV20-1 and TRBJ2-7, with TRBD1 identical over 8 bases. Germline lookup yields CDR1 DFQATT and CDR2 SNEGSKA (reference sequence). V shed 5 bases, J shed 3 bases, and the junction held 9 bases outside the gene matches. The CDR3 covers 14 residues.

The rearrangement uses TRBV18 and TRBJ1-4; D is perhaps TRBD1 (5 bases). The CDR3 runs to 16 residues. The germline V and J ends were trimmed by 6 bases and 4 bases, with 18 bases remaining between them. CDR1 is KGHSH and CDR2 is LQKENI in the germline V gene. In nucleotides, the CDR3 is TGTGCCAGCTCCGTATCCTACGGGACGGGTAATGAAAAACTGTTTTTT. Amino acids: CASSVSYGTGNEKLFF.

This clonotype has a handful of counts. CDR3 amino acids: CASSATSGRSEQFF. CDR3 DNA sequence: TGTGCCAGCAGCGCCACTAGCGGGAGGAGTGAGCAGTTCTTC. J is TRBJ2-1 and V is TRBV3-1; 12 bases match TRBD2. Germline values: CDR1 LGHDT, CDR2 YNNKEL (reference sequence). The CDR3 runs to 14 residues. J was trimmed by 9 bases and V by 5 bases; bases with no gene match: 5.

The table lists this clonotype with a few counts. J is TRBJ2-7 and V is TRBV7-2, with 10 bases lining up with TRBD2. CDR1 SGHTA and CDR2 FQGNSA come from the germline V gene. V was clipped by 5 bases and J by 2 bases; unmatched bases: 12. This CDR3 contains 17 residues. In DNA, the CDR3 is TGTGCCAGCAGCGGAAACTTAGCGGGAGGTAGCGCCTACGAGCAGTACTTC. The encoded protein is CASSGNLAGGSAYEQYF. Full variable domain (outside the CDR3, taken from reference TRBV7-2 and TRBJ2-7): GAGVSQSPSNKVTEKGKDVELRCDPISGHTALYWYRQSLGQGLEFLIYFQGNSAPDKSGLPSDRFSAERTGGSVSTLTIQRTQQEDSAVYLCASSGNLAGGSAYEQYFGPGTRLTVT.

This clonotype was seen only once. The CDR3 is CASSQGTGWETQYF. The CDR3 bases are TGTGCCAGCAGCCAAGGTACAGGGTGGGAGACCCAGTACTTC. The chain links TRBV14 to TRBJ2-5; the D gene is possibly TRBD1 (6 bases). There are 14 residues in the CDR3. CDR1 SGHDN and CDR2 FVKESK come from the germline V gene. Trimming left V 1 base short and J 5 bases short, with 11 bases between.

This clonotype was seen more than once but under ten times. The rearrangement joins TRBV25-1 to TRBJ2-5; the match to TRBD2 covers 12 bases. With V trimmed by 2 bases and J by 5 bases, 9 bases remained unmatched. Per germline, CDR1 MGHDK and CDR2 SYGVNS. CDR3 length: 17 residues. CDR3 in DNA: TGTGCCAGCAGTGAAGGGCTAGCGGGAGGGCCATTCGAGACCCAGTACTTC. Protein: CASSEGLAGGPFETQYF.

The CDR3 DNA follows: TGCAGTGCTAGCTATACCCGACAGGGCCGGTATGGCTACACCTTC. Its translation is CSASYTRQGRYGYTF. The rearrangement joins TRBV20-1 to TRBJ1-2, with 7 bases lining up with TRBD1. Germline lookup yields CDR1 DFQATT and CDR2 SNEGSKA (reference sequence). J lost 5 bases, V lost 3 bases, and 12 bases had no gene match. CDR3 length: 15 residues.

This clonotype was seen repeatedly, ten times or more. This rearrangement joins TRBV20-1 to TRBJ2-5; the D is unclear. The CDR3 has 15 residues. From germline, CDR1 is DFQATT and CDR2 SNEGSKA (reference sequence). The CDR3 DNA sequence: TGCAGGCCTGAACCCCCAAGGATTGGCAGCGACTCAGGGTACTTC. Translating gives CRPEPPRIGSDSGYF.

The chain carries TRBV27 and TRBJ2-6; D not resolved. V gave up 5 bases and J gave up 0 bases, with 11 bases separating them. CDR1 is MNHEY and CDR2 is SMNVEV in the germline V gene (reference sequence). The CDR3 contains 16 residues. CDR3 sequence (DNA): TGTGCCAGCAGTGCAATTGGGGTCTCTGGGGCCAACGTCCTGACTTTC. Protein: CASSAIGVSGANVLTF.

This sequence joins TRBV2 and TRBJ2-7; TRBD1 is a possible D gene (7 bases). The CDR3 totals 12 residues. Trimming pared 11 bases from V and 4 bases from J, leaving 15 bases between. CDR1 SNHLY and CDR2 FYNNEI come from the germline V gene. The CDR3 bases are TGTGCCGGAGGGACAGCTGCTTACGAGCAGTACTTC. Encoded protein: CAGGTAAYEQYF.

This chain links TRBV10-3 with TRBJ1-1; no firm D call. The CDR3 covers 16 residues. Trimming took off 3 bases at V and 2 bases at J, with 16 bases between the two ends. The germline CDR1 and CDR2 sequences are ENHRY and SYGVKD. This CDR3 is CAISDRKGGDNTEAFF. CDR3 DNA: TGTGCCATCAGTGATCGGAAGGGCGGGGATAACACTGAAGCTTTCTTT.